This T cell receptor (beta chain) emerged from a study of blood T cell repertoires in COVID-19. Germline loops: CDR1 SGHRS, CDR2 YFSETQ. Trimming cost V 0 bases and J 2 bases, with 8 bases left between them. The CDR3 extends over 14 amino acids. Sequencing was performed with immunoSEQ multiplex PCR; in TCRdb, only in-frame clones are kept and a portion is missing. The sample carries fewer than 200,000 clones, 65% to 90% recorded once. The sample was peripheral blood. The chain is built from TRBV5-1 and TRBJ1-1; unclear D gene. The source is a man aged 50 or older with active or convalescent COVID-19. DNA of the CDR3: TGCGCCAGCAGCTTGGTGTCGACTAACACTGAAGCTTTCTTT. Its translation: CASSLVSTNTEAFF.